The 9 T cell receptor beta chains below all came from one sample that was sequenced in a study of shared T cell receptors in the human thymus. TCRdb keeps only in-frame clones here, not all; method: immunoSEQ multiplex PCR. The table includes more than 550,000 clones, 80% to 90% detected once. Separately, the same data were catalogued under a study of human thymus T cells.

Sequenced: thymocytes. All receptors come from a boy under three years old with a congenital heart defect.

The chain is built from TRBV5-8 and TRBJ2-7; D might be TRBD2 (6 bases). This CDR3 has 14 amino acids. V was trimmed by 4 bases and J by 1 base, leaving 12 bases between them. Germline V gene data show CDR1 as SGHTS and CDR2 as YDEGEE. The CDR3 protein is CASSLQAGSYEQYF. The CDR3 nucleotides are TGTGCCAGCAGCCTCCAGGCGGGGTCCTACGAGCAGTACTTC.

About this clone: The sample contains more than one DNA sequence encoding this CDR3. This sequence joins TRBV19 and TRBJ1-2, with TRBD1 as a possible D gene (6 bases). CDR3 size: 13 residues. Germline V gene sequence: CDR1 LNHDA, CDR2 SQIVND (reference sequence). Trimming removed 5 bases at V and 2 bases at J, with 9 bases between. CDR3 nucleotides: TGTGCCAGTAGTCCCGGGACAAACTATGGCTACACCTTC. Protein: CASSPGTNYGYTF.

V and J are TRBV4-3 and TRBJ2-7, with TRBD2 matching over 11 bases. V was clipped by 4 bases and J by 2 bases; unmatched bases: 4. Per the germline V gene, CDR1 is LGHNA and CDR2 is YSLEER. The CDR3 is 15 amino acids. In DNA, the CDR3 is TGCGCCAGCAGCCTTCTAGCGGGAGGCCCCTACGAGCAGTACTTC. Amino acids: CASSLLAGGPYEQYF.

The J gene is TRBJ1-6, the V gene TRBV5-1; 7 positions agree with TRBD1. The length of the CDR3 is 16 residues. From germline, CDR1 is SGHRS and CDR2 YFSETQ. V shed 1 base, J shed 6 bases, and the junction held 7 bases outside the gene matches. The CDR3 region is CASSLLRGLINSPLHF. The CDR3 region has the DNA TGCGCCAGCAGCTTGTTAAGGGGGCTTATTAATTCACCCCTCCACTTT. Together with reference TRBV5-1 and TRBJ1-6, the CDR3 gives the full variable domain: KAGVTQTPRYLIKTRGQQVTLSCSPISGHRSVSWYQQTPGQGLQFLFEYFSETQRNKGNFPGRFSGRQFSNSRSEMNVSTLELGDSALYLCASSLLRGLINSPLHFGNGTRLTVT.

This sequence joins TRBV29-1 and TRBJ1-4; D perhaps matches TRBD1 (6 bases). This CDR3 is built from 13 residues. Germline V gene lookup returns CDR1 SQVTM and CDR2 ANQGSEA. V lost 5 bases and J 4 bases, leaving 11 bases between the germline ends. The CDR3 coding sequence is TGCAGCGTTCGCAGGGGATATAATGAAAAACTGTTTTTT. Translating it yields CSVRRGYNEKLFF.

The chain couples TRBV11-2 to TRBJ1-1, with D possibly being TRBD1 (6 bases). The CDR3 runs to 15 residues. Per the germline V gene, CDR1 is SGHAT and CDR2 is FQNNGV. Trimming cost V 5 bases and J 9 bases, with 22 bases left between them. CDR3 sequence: CASSSHTHRVVKAFF. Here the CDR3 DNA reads TGTGCCAGCAGCAGTCACACACACAGGGTGGTAAAAGCTTTCTTT.

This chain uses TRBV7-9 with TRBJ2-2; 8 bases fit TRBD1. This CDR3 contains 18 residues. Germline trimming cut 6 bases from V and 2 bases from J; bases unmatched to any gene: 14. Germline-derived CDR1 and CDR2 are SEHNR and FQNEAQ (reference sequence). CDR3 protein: CASSRHTSGTGNTGELFF. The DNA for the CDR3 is TGTGCCAGCAGTCGGCATACTTCCGGGACAGGCAACACCGGGGAGCTGTTTTTT. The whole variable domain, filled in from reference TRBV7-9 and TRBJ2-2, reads DTGVSQNPRHKITKRGQNVTFRCDPISEHNRLYWYRQTLGQGPEFLTYFQNEAQLEKSRLLSDRFSAERPKGSFSTLEIQRTEQGDSAMYLCASSRHTSGTGNTGELFFGEGSRLTVL.

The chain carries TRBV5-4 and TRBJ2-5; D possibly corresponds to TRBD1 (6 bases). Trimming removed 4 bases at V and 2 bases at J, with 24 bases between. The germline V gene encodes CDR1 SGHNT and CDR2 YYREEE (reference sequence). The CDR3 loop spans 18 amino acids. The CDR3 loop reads CASSNPLLPDRPQETQYF. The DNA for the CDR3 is TGTGCCAGCAGCAACCCGTTATTACCTGACAGGCCGCAAGAGACCCAGTACTTC.

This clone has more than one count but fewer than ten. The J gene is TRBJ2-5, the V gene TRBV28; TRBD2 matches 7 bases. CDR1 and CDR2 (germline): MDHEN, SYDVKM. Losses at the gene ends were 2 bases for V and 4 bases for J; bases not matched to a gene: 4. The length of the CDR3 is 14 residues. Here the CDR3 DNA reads TGTGCCAGCAGTTTAGGGAGGGGTACAGAGACCCAGTACTTC. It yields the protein CASSLGRGTETQYF.